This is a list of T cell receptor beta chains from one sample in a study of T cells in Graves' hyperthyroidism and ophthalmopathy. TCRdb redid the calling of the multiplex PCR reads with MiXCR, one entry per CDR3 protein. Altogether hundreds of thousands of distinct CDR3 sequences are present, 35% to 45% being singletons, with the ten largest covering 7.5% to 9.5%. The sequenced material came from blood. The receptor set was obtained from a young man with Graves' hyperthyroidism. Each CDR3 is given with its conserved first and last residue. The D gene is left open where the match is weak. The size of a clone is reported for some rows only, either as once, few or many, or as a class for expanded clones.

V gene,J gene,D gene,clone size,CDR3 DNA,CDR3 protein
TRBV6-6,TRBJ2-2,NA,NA,TGTGCCAGCAGTTTTTGGACAGACTCGAACACCGGGGAGCTGTTTTTT,CASSFWTDSNTGELFF
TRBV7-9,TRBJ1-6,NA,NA,TGTGCCAGCAGCTTAGCTCCGGGACTCACCCCAAGTGCACCCCTCCACTTT,CASSLAPGLTPSAPLHF
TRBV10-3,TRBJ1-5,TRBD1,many,TGTGCCATCAGTGACCCGGACAGGGGGCGCGATCAGCCCCAGCATTTT,CAISDPDRGRDQPQHF
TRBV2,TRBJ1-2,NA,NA,TGTGCCAGCAGTGAAGCGCTCGTTGATGGCTACACCTTC,CASSEALVDGYTF
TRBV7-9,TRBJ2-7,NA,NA,TGTGCCAGCAGGGGCATGGGAGCGGAGCAGTACTTC,CASRGMGAEQYF
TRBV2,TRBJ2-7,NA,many,TGTGCCAGCAGTAGGTTGAACGAGCAGTACTTC,CASSRLNEQYF
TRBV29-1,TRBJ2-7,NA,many,TGCAGCGTTGAATTTAAGGAACCCTACGAGCAGTACTTC,CSVEFKEPYEQYF
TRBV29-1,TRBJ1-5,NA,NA,TGCAGCGTTGACGGGTGGGAGACCCAGCATTTT,CSVDGWETQHF
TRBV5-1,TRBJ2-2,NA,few,TGCGCCAGCAGCCCGCTGTTCACCGGGGAGCTGTTTTTT,CASSPLFTGELFF
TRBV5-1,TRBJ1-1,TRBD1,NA,TGCGCCAGCAGCCCCGGGCGAGGGGGCGGCACTGAAGCTTTCTTT,CASSPGRGGGTEAFF
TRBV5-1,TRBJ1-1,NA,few,TGCGCCAGCAGCTCACGACGGGACGGCCGGGTATCTTTCTTT,CASSSRRDGRVSFF
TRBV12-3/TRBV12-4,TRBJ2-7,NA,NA,TGTGCCACCAGTTACTCGCTTGAGGACGAGCAGTACTTC,CATSYSLEDEQYF
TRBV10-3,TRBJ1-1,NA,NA,TGTGCCATCAGCTTCTCCTATTATGGCCTTGAAGCTTTCTTT,CAISFSYYGLEAFF
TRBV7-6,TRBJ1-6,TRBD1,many,TGTGCCTGTAGGGACAGCCTTTCCGATAATTCACCCCTCCACTTT,CACRDSLSDNSPLHF
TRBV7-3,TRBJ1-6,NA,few,TGTGCCAGCAGCCAAGCATTCGGGAATTCACCCCTCCACTTT,CASSQAFGNSPLHF
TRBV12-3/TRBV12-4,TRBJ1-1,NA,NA,TGTGCCAGCAGTTTGAGGGGTTTGGTCACTGAAGCTTTCTTT,CASSLRGLVTEAFF
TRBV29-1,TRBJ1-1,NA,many,TGCAGCGTTCTTCCTCAGGAGCCCCTGGTCGAACTTCGCTTT,CSVLPQEPLVELRF
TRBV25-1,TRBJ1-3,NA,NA,TGTGCCAGCAGGAGAGGGGTAGCGGGAAACACCATATATTTT,CASRRGVAGNTIYF
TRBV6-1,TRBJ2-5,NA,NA,TGTGCCAGCAGTTTTGGAAAAGAGACCCAGAACTTC,CASSFGKETQNF